A single TCR beta chain is shown here with its context. Its target antigen remains unknown. Base qualities were left out, and no much larger clone turns up one base away. The CDR3 runs 15 residues from the cysteine to the phenylalanine. The only DNA kept is the CDR3, 45 bases in frame from the first base. For this chain, trimming is 2 bases at the V end and 3 bases at the J end, and the number of junction bases without a gene match is 6. CDR1 and CDR2 (MNHNS, SASEGT) derive from the germline V gene. This sample is drawn from a study of blood T cell repertoires in COVID-19 (dated by TCRdb to 2020 to 2022). At the level of the whole study: Samples covering the acute and convalescent phases of COVID-19 were provided by collaborators in the United States, Italy and Spain. The prospective study material was composed of cDNA or gDNA derived from T cells, B-cell-depleted T cells, or PBMCs. The dataset comprised deeply sampled blood TCRbeta repertoires from subjects exposed to, actively infected with, or recovered from COVID-19. The repertoires were released in a freely available public database intended as a resource for research on the immune response to SARS-CoV-2. Samples came from the ongoing ImmuneRACE study (first 160 participants) plus 1,254 subjects from 6 global collaborators. Nearly every sample came with metadata listing a de-identified subject ID, COVID-19 status, age in years and sex. Where HLA class I and class II types were available, the types were taken from metadata supplied by the sample provider, not from assay-based typing.

TCRbeta CDR3 regions were amplified from genomic DNA using the immunoSEQ Assay, a bias-controlled multiplex PCR. From the authors' description of their analysis: Within the assay, amplification of reference gene primers was used to estimate how many nucleated cells each sample contained. To quantify the absolute abundance of each unique TCRbeta CDR3 rearrangement, sequence reads were collapsed and filtered. For each sample, productive Simpson clonality was calculated by taking the square root of Simpson's diversity index across productive rearrangements. TCRdb carries this immuneACCESS record with in-frame sequences only. Its versions omit some clonotypes, under half of them owing to an unresolved V gene in the studies checked, with the rest unexplained. The V and J calls and clone size come from that table; D and trimming were worked out from the DNA. Counted in this sample were fewer than 500,000 clones; around 90% of them appeared once. The biggest ten clones account for roughly 0.7% of the sample.

Participants in the prospective study were enrolled through a virtual design, were aged about 18 to 100 years, and lived in approximately 25 United States geographic areas. In the prospective study, participants were assigned to cohorts based on the clinical history participants reported in a screening survey and a study questionnaire. Recovered participants in ImmuneRACE Cohort 3 were defined as having two consecutive negative NP/OP PCR tests, clearance from a healthcare professional, or resolution of symptoms. Mobile phlebotomists in the prospective study collected whole blood, serum and a nasopharyngeal or oropharyngeal swab from every participant. Additional blood draws and questionnaires over an approximately two-month period could optionally be provided by prospective study participants. Blood samples from the prospective study were shipped frozen or at room temperature prior to DNA extraction.

Study-wide conclusions, independent of this receptor: How much clinical and demographic metadata was included differed by source and by participant, and the metadata was provided uncurated.

Rearrangement joined TRBV6-1 to TRBJ1-2; TRBD1 aligns with 7 central bases. This receptor was identified in a woman between 18 and 29 years old who had recovered from COVID-19. The sequenced sample consisted of PBMCs or T cells enriched from blood (not recorded which). CDR3 loop: CASSEIGQGDYGYTF. The sequenced DNA: TGTGCCAGCAGTGAAATCGGTCAGGGGGACTATGGCTACACCTTC.